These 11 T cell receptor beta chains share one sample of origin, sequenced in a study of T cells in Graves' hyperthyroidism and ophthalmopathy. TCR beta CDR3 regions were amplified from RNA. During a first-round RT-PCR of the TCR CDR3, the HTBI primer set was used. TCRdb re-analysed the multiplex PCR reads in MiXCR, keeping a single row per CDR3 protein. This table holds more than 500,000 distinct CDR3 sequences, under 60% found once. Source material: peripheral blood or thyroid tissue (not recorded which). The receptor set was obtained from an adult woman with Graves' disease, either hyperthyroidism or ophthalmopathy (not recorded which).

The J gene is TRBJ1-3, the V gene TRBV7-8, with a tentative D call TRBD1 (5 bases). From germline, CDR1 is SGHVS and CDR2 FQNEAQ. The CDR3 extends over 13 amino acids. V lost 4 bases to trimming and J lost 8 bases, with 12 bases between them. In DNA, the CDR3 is TGTGCCAGCAGCTCAGGGTTCGGCTACACCATATATTTT. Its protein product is CASSSGFGYTIYF.

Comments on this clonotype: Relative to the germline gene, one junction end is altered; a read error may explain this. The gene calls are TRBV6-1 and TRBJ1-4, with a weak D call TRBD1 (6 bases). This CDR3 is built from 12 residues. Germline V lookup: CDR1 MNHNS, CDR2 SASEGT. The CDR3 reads CASGQLIEKLLF. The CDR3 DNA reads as TGTGCCAGCGGACAGCTCATTGAAAAACTGCTTTTT.

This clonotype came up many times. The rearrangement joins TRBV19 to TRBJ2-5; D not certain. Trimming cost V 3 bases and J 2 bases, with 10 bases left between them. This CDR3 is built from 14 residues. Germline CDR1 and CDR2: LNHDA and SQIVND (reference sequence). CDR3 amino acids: CASSIRQKQETQYF. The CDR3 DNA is TGTGCCAGTAGTATCCGGCAGAAACAAGAGACCCAGTACTTC.

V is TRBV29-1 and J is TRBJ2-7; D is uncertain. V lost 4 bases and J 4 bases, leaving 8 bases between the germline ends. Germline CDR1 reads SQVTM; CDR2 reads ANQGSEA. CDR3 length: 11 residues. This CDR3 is CSVGEGYEQYF. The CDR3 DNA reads TGCAGCGTTGGAGAAGGTTACGAGCAGTACTTC.

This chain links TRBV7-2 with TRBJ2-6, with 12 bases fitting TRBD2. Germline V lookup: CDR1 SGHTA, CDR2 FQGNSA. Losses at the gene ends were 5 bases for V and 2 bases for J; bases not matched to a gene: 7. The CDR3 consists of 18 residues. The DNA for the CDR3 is TGTGCCAGCAGCCGCGGACTAGCGGGAAAGGCTGGGGCCAACGTCCTGACTTTC. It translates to CASSRGLAGKAGANVLTF. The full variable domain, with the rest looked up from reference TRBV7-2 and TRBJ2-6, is GAGVSQSPSNKVTEKGKDVELRCDPISGHTALYWYRQSLGQGLEFLIYFQGNSAPDKSGLPSDRFSAERTGGSVSTLTIQRTQQEDSAVYLCASSRGLAGKAGANVLTFGAGSRLTVL.

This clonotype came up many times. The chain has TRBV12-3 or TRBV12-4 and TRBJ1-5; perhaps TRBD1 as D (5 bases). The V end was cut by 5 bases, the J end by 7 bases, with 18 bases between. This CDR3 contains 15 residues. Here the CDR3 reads CASSPARRGGQPQHF. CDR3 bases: TGTGCCAGCAGTCCCGCCCGGAGGGGAGGACAGCCCCAGCATTTT.

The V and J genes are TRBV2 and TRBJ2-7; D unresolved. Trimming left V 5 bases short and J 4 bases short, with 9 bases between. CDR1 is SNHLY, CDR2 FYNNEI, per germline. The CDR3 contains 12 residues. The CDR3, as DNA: TGTGCCAGCAGTCAATCCATTTACGAGCAGTACTTC. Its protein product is CASSQSIYEQYF.

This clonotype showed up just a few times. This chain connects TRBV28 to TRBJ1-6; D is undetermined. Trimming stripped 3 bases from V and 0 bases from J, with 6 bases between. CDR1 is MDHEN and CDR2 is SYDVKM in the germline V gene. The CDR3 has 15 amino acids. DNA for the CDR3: TGTGCCAGCAGTTTTCAGAGCTCCTATAATTCACCCCTCCACTTT. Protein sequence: CASSFQSSYNSPLHF.

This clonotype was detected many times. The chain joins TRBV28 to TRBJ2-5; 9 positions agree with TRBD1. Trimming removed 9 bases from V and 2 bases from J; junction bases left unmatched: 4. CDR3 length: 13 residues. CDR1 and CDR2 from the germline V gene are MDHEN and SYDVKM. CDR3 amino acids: CASKDRGQETQYF. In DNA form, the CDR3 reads TGTGCCAGTAAGGACAGGGGACAAGAGACCCAGTACTTC. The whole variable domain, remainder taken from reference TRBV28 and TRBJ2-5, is DVKVTQSSRYLVKRTGEKVFLECVQDMDHENMFWYRQDPGLGLRLIYFSYDVKMKEKGDIPEGYSVSREKKERFSLILESASTNQTSMYLCASKDRGQETQYFGPGTRLLVL.

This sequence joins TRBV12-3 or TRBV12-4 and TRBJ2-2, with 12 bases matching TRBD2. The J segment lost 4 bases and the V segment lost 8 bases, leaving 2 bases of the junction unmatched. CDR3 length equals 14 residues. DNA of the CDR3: TGTGCCAGCCTAGCGGGAGGGGGCACCGGGGAGCTGTTTTTT. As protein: CASLAGGGTGELFF.

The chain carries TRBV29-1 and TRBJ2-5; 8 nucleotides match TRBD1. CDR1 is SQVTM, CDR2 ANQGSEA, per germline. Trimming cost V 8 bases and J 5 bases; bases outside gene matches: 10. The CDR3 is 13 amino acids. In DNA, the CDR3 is TGCAGCATTGGACAGGGCGGGTCGGAGACCCAGTACTTC. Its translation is CSIGQGGSETQYF. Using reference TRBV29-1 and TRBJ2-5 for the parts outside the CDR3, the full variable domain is SAVISQKPSRDICQRGTSLTIQCQVDSQVTMMFWYRQQPGQSLTLIATANQGSEATYESGFVIDKFPISRPNLTFSTLTVSNMSPEDSSIYLCSIGQGGSETQYFGPGTRLLVL.